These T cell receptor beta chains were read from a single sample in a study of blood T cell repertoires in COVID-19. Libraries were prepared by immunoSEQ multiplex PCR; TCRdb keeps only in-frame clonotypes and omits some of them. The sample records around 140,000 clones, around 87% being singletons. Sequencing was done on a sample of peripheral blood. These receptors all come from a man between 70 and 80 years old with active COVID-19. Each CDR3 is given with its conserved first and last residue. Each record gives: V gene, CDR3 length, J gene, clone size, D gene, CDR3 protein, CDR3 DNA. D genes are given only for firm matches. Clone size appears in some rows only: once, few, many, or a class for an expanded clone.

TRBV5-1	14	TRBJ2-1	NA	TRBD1	CASSPGGSGNEQFF	TGCGCCAGCAGTCCAGGGGGTTCGGGCAATGAGCAGTTCTTC
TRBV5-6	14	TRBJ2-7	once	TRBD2	CASTSPAGVGEQYF	TGTGCCAGCACCTCCCCGGCGGGAGTAGGGGAGCAGTACTTC
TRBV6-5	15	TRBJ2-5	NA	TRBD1	CASTLRTGGTETQYF	TGTGCCAGCACCCTTAGGACAGGGGGAACTGAGACCCAGTACTTC
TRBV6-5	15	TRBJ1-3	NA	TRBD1	CASSLDRASGNTIYF	TGTGCCAGCAGCCTAGACAGGGCCTCTGGAAACACCATATATTTT
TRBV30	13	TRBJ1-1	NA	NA	CAWSPSPGTEAFF	TGTGCCTGGAGTCCCTCTCCCGGCACTGAAGCTTTCTTT
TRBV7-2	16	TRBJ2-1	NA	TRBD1	CASSLAGTGNYNEQFF	TGTGCCAGCAGCTTAGCCGGGACAGGGAACTACAATGAGCAGTTCTTC
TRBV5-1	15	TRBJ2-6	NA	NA	CASSFRSSGANVLTF	TGCGCCAGCAGCTTTAGGAGTTCTGGGGCCAACGTCCTGACTTTC
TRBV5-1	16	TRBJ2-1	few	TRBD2	CASSLEATSGRVEQFF	TGCGCCAGCAGCTTAGAGGCGACTAGCGGGAGGGTTGAGCAGTTCTTC
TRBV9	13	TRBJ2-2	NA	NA	CASSVGSTGELFF	TGTGCCAGCAGCGTAGGGAGCACCGGGGAGCTGTTTTTT
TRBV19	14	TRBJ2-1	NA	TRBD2	CASSMSGNYNEQFF	TGTGCCAGTAGTATGAGCGGGAACTACAATGAGCAGTTCTTC
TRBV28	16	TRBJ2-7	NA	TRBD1	CASSLYSGTGSYEQYF	TGTGCCAGCAGTTTATACTCCGGGACAGGGAGCTACGAGCAGTACTTC
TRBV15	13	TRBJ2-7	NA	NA	CATSHDSSYEQYF	TGTGCCACCAGCCACGACAGTTCCTACGAGCAGTACTTC
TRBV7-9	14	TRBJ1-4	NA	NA	CASSLSGPNEKLFF	TGTGCCAGCAGCTTATCAGGGCCCAATGAAAAACTGTTTTTT
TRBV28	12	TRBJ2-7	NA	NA	CASRRTSSEQYF	TGTGCCAGCAGACGCACTAGCTCCGAGCAGTACTTC
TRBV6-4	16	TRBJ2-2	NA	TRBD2	CASRKEGLVNTGELFF	TGTGCCAGCAGGAAGGAGGGACTAGTTAACACCGGGGAGCTGTTTTTT
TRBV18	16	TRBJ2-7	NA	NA	CASSAGPGFDGYEQYF	TGTGCCAGCTCAGCGGGGCCGGGCTTCGATGGCTACGAGCAGTACTTC
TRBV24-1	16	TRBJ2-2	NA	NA	CATSDPYGGIAGELFF	TGTGCCACCAGTGATCCCTATGGAGGGATAGCCGGGGAGCTGTTTTTT
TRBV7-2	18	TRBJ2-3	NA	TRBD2	CASSATSGRATHIDTQYF	TGTGCCAGCAGCGCGACTAGCGGGAGAGCTACGCACATAGATACGCAGTATTTT
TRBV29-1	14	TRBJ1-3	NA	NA	CSVDEGTSGNTIYF	TGCAGCGTTGATGAGGGCACCTCTGGAAACACCATATATTTT
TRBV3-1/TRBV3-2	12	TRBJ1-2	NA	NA	CASSQGQEGYTF	TGTGCCAGCAGCCAAGGACAGGAAGGCTACACCTTC
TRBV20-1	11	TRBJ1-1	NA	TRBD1	CSAKQGLEAFF	TGCAGTGCTAAACAGGGGCTTGAAGCTTTCTTT
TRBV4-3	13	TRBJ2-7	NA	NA	CASSQALEVKQYF	TGCGCCAGCAGCCAAGCCCTAGAGGTGAAGCAGTACTTC
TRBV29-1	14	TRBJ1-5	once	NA	CSVAGFGGNQPQHF	TGCAGCGTTGCAGGGTTTGGTGGCAATCAGCCCCAGCATTTT